One sample yielded the 20 T cell receptor beta chains listed below, sequenced in a study of T-cell reconstitution after alpha-beta-depleted transplantation in children. The library targeted TCRbeta and was prepared with unique molecular identifiers. TCRdb processed the PCR reads anew with MiXCR; each CDR3 protein has one entry. The table lists more than 400,000 distinct CDR3 sequences, 10% to 12% of them singletons, with 14% in the top ten. The sample in question was PBMCs, mostly from graft donor cells, obtained 180 days after TCRalphabeta/CD19-depleted stem cell transplant. These receptors were obtained from a female patient younger than 10 who had a stem cell transplant for aplastic anemia, so the T cells may come from the graft donor.

Here the CDR3 DNA reads TGTGCCAGCTCACCACGGGACAGGGAAACTGAAGCTTTCTTT. It encodes CASSPRDRETEAFF. The J gene is TRBJ1-1, the V gene TRBV18; TRBD1 aligns across 9 bases. V lost 1 base and J lost 5; bases outside the gene matches: 2. Germline CDR1 and CDR2: KGHSH and LQKENI. CDR3 size: 14 residues.

This clonotype was detected a few times. This chain links TRBV14 with TRBJ2-1; D ambiguous. V lost 2 bases, J lost 8 bases, and 4 bases lay in between. CDR3 length: 11 residues. CDR1 and CDR2 from the germline V gene are SGHDN and FVKESK. The CDR3, as DNA: TGTGCCAGCAGCCAACGACATGAGCAGTTCTTC. Translation: CASSQRHEQFF.

V gene TRBV6-1 combines with J gene TRBJ2-2; 13 bases are shared with TRBD2. The germline V gene has CDR1 MNHNS and CDR2 SASEGT. J lost 5 bases, V lost 4 bases, and 4 bases had no gene match. CDR3 length: 16 residues. The CDR3 coding sequence is TGTGCCAGCAGTGGGACTAGCGGGAGACGGACCGGGGAGCTGTTTTTT. Encoded protein: CASSGTSGRRTGELFF.

This clonotype was observed a few times. V usage is TRBV18 and J usage is TRBJ2-3; 10 bases line up with TRBD2. The CDR3 totals 17 residues. Germline V gives CDR1 KGHSH, CDR2 LQKENI. The J segment lost 3 bases and the V segment lost 1 base, leaving 7 bases of the junction unmatched. For the CDR3, the DNA is TGTGCCAGCTCACCACTTCCCCCAGCGGGAGGGACAGATACGCAGTATTTT. Translation gives CASSPLPPAGGTDTQYF.

The CDR3 DNA is TGTGCCTTCAGTTCGACAGGGTTAGATACGCAGTATTTT. As protein: CAFSSTGLDTQYF. V usage is TRBV2 and J usage is TRBJ2-3, with TRBD1 identical over 7 bases. This CDR3 has 13 residues. J lost 5 bases, V lost 11 bases, and 10 bases had no gene match. Germline V lookup: CDR1 SNHLY, CDR2 FYNNEI.

In its sample, this clonotype was seen many times. The rearrangement joins TRBV7-9 to TRBJ1-1; D unresolved. The CDR3 spans 12 residues. V dropped 8 bases and J dropped 3 bases, with 10 bases sitting between them. CDR1 and CDR2 (germline): SEHNR, FQNEAQ (reference sequence). In nucleotides, the CDR3 is TGTGCCAGCTCGCCACGAGACACTGAAGCTTTCTTT. This sequence encodes CASSPRDTEAFF.

The rearrangement joins TRBV28 to TRBJ2-7, with D hard to call. The CDR3 runs to 13 residues. Deletions cut 6 bases from V and 2 bases from J, with 11 bases between. Germline lookup yields CDR1 MDHEN and CDR2 SYDVKM. CDR3 DNA sequence: TGTGCCAGCAGGCGAACAGCCCCCTACGAGCAGTACTTC. It encodes CASRRTAPYEQYF.

This chain links TRBV9 with TRBJ2-7; 8 positions agree with TRBD1. V was pared by 3 bases and J by 3 bases, with 5 bases of the junction left unmatched. The CDR3 runs to 14 residues. Per germline, CDR1 SGDLS and CDR2 YYNGEE. DNA of the CDR3: TGTGCCAGCAGCGCCCGGGACAGGAACTACGAGCAGTACTTC. Translated: CASSARDRNYEQYF. The full variable domain, rest sourced from reference TRBV9 and TRBJ2-7, is DSGVTQTPKHLITATGQRVTLRCSPRSGDLSVYWYQQSLDQGLQFLIQYYNGEERAKGNILERFSAQQFPDLHSELNLSSLELGDSALYFCASSARDRNYEQYFGPGTRLTVT.

J is TRBJ1-1 and V is TRBV20-1, with D possibly matching TRBD1 (5 bases). Germline CDR1 reads DFQATT; CDR2 reads SNEGSKA (reference sequence). Trimming pared 6 bases from V and 4 bases from J, leaving 21 bases between. CDR3 length: 15 amino acids. CDR3 sequence: CSASRGGAAGTEAFF. The DNA for the CDR3 is TGCAGTGCCTCTAGAGGAGGGGCCGCGGGCACTGAAGCTTTCTTT.

This clonotype appeared many times. The genes are TRBV7-3 and TRBJ1-2, with 9 bases fitting TRBD1. The CDR3 is 15 residues long. Per the germline V gene, CDR1 is SGHTA and CDR2 is FQGTGA. The V and J ends lost 3 bases and 4 bases, in that order; junction bases with no gene match: 6. CDR3 bases: TGTGCCAGCAGCTTGAACCCGGACAGGGGCTATGGCTACACCTTC. Amino acid sequence: CASSLNPDRGYGYTF.

The J gene is TRBJ2-7, the V gene TRBV28; 8 bases align to TRBD1. CDR1 and CDR2 from the germline V gene are MDHEN and SYDVKM. CDR3 length: 15 residues. Losses at the gene ends were 5 bases for V and 3 bases for J; bases not matched to a gene: 9. CDR3 protein: CASSPWTGIFYEQYF. The CDR3 DNA sequence: TGTGCCAGCAGTCCTTGGACAGGGATTTTCTACGAGCAGTACTTC.

The rearrangement uses TRBV6-2 or TRBV6-3 and TRBJ1-4; TRBD1 aligns across 7 bases. V lost 4 bases to trimming and J lost 7 bases; unmatched junction nucleotides: 9. There are 15 residues in the CDR3. Germline CDR1 and CDR2: MNHEY and SVGEGT. CDR3 protein: CASSFYDREIEKLFF. Here the CDR3 DNA reads TGTGCCAGCAGTTTCTACGACAGGGAAATTGAAAAACTGTTTTTT.

This clonotype occurred a few times. This chain uses TRBV7-2 with TRBJ2-3; 8 nucleotides match TRBD1. V dropped 2 bases and J dropped 3; count of bases not matched to a gene: 7. CDR1 SGHTA and CDR2 FQGNSA come from the germline V gene. The CDR3 covers 16 residues. The CDR3 loop is CASSLRPDRATDTQYF. CDR3 DNA: TGTGCCAGCAGCTTACGGCCGGACAGGGCGACAGATACGCAGTATTTT. Supplemented by reference TRBV7-2 and TRBJ2-3, the full variable domain reads GAGVSQSPSNKVTEKGKDVELRCDPISGHTALYWYRQSLGQGLEFLIYFQGNSAPDKSGLPSDRFSAERTGGSVSTLTIQRTQQEDSAVYLCASSLRPDRATDTQYFGPGTRLTVL.

V and J are TRBV6-2 or TRBV6-3 and TRBJ2-7; 7 nucleotides agree with TRBD2. The CDR3 runs 14 residues. V shed 5 bases, J shed 2 bases, and the junction held 6 bases outside the gene matches. The germline V gene encodes CDR1 MNHEY and CDR2 SVGEGT. The CDR3 spells CASSHGTKAYEQYV. DNA for the CDR3: TGTGCCAGCAGTCACGGGACTAAAGCCTACGAGCAGTACGTC.

On this clonotype: One end of the junction fails to match germline, which may point to a read error. The chain employs TRBV7-2 and TRBJ1-5, with 7 bases identical to TRBD1. The CDR3 is made up of 16 amino acids. CDR1 SGHTA and CDR2 FQGNSA come from the germline V gene. CDR3 in DNA: TGTGCCAGCAGACTACAGGGGCTGGGTAGCAAACAGCCCCAGCATTTT. Its protein product is CASRLQGLGSKQPQHF.

The CDR3 sequence is CASSTHQGGPLSGANVLTF. The CDR3 region has the DNA TGTGCCAGCAGCACACACCAGGGGGGACCTCTCTCTGGGGCCAACGTCCTGACTTTC. The chain combines TRBV4-2 with TRBJ2-6; perhaps TRBD1 as D (7 bases). Trimming took 5 bases from V and 0 from J, leaving 20 bases between them. This CDR3 is built from 19 residues. CDR1 is LGHNA, CDR2 YNFKEQ, per germline.

The V call is TRBV12-3 or TRBV12-4, the J call TRBJ2-1; TRBD2 agrees at 9 bases. V dropped 2 bases and J dropped 0; count of bases not matched to a gene: 8. The CDR3 has 18 amino acids. CDR3 nucleotides: TGTGCCAGCAGTTTATGGCTAGCGGGGAAATACTCCTACAATGAGCAGTTCTTC. This gives the protein CASSLWLAGKYSYNEQFF.

This clonotype came up a few times. The chain joins TRBV19 to TRBJ2-2; D is unresolved. CDR3 length: 13 residues. V gave up 7 bases and J gave up 2 bases, with 8 bases separating them. Germline loops: CDR1 LNHDA, CDR2 SQIVND (reference sequence). In DNA form, the CDR3 reads TGTGCCAGTAAGGGAAGAAACACCGGGGAGCTGTTTTTT. This sequence encodes CASKGRNTGELFF.

The chain uses TRBV20-1 and TRBJ2-1; D may be TRBD2 (5 bases). The germline V and J ends were trimmed by 0 bases and 2 bases, with 8 bases remaining between them. This CDR3 region has 14 residues. Germline values: CDR1 DFQATT, CDR2 SNEGSKA (reference sequence). The CDR3 is CSARDEAAYNEQFF. The CDR3, as DNA: TGCAGTGCTAGAGATGAAGCGGCCTACAATGAGCAGTTCTTC.

On this clonotype: One end of the junction varies from germline; a read error may be responsible. The DNA for the CDR3 is TGCGCCAGCAGCTCCGTGAGTTTTTCCTACAATGGGCAGTTCTTC. Protein sequence: CASSSVSFSYNGQFF. J is TRBJ2-1 and V is TRBV5-1; D is ambiguous. The CDR3 loop spans 15 amino acids. Germline-derived CDR1 and CDR2 are SGHRS and YFSETQ. Variable domain in full (rest from reference TRBV5-1 and TRBJ2-1): KAGVTQTPRYLIKTRGQQVTLSCSPISGHRSVSWYQQTPGQGLQFLFEYFSETQRNKGNFPGRFSGRQFSNSRSEMNVSTLELGDSALYLCASSSVSFSYNGQFFGPGTRLTVL.